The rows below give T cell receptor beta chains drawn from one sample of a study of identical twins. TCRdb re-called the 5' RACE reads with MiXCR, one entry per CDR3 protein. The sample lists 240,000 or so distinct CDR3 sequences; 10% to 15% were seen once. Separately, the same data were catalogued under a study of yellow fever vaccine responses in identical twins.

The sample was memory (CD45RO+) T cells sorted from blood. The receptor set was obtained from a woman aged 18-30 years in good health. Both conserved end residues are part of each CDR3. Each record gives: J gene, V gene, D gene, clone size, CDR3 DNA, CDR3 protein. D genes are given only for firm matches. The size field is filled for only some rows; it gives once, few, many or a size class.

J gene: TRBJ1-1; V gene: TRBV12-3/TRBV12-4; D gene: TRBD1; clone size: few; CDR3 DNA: TGTGCCAGCAGTCGACAGGGCAGTACTGAAGCTTTCTTT; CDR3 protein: CASSRQGSTEAFF
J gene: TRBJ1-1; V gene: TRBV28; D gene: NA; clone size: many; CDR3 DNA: TGTGCCAGCAGACCGGACAGATACACTGAAGCTTTCTTT; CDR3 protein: CASRPDRYTEAFF
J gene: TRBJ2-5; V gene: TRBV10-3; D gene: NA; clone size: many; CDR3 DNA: TGTGCCATCAGTGAGGGCGGGGTAGAGACCCAGTACTTC; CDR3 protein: CAISEGGVETQYF
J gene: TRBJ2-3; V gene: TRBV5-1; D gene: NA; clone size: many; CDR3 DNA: TGCGCCAGCAGCTTCAGGGGGGTGGACACAGATACGCAGTATTTT; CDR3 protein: CASSFRGVDTDTQYF
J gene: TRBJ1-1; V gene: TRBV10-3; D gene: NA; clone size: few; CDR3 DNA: TGTGCCACCGGGGTTAAGAACACTGAAGCTTTCTTT; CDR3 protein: CATGVKNTEAFF
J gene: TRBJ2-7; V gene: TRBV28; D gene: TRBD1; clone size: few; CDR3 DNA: TGTGCCAGCGGAATGACAGGGACCGCCTACGAGCAGTACTTC; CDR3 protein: CASGMTGTAYEQYF
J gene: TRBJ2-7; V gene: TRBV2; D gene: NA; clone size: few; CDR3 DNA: TGTGCCAGCAGCTGGTTTGAGGGCGAAAACGAGCAGTACTTC; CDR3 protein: CASSWFEGENEQYF
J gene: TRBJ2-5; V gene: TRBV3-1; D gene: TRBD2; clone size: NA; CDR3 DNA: TGTGCCACCAGCCAATCACTAGCGGGAGCGGAGACCCAGTACTTC; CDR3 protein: CATSQSLAGAETQYF
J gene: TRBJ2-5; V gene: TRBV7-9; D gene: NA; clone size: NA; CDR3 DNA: TGTGCCAGCAGCGCCCGGGATGAGGCCCAGTACTTC; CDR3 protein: CASSARDEAQYF
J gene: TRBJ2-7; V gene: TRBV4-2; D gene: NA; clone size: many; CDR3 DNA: TGTGCCAGCAGCCAAGACCCTAGCGAGCAGTACTTC; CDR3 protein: CASSQDPSEQYF
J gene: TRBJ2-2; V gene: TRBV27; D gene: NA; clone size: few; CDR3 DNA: TGTGCCAGCAGTCCCTCTTACACCGGGGAGCTGTTTTTT; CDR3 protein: CASSPSYTGELFF
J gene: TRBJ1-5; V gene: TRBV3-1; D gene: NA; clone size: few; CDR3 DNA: TGTGCCAGCGGACGGGGGGTCCAGGGAAATCAGCCCCAGCATTTT; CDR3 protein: CASGRGVQGNQPQHF
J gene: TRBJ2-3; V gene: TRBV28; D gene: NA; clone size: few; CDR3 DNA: TGTGCCAGCAGTTTCCGTGTTGGAAAGAGGAGAGGGGGGCGCACAGATACGCAGTATTTT; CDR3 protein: CASSFRVGKRRGGRTDTQYF
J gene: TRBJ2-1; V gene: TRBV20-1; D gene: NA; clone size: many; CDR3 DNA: TGCAGTGCTAGAATCGACAGTTACAATGAGCAGTTCTTC; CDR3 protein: CSARIDSYNEQFF
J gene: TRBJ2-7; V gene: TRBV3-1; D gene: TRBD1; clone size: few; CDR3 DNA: TGTGCCAGCAGCCAAGCGGAGCAGGGGGCCTACGAGCAGTACTTC; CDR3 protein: CASSQAEQGAYEQYF
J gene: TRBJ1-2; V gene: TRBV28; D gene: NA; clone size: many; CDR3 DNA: TGTGCCAGCAGCCGCACAGGACCTCGTGGCTACACCTTC; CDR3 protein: CASSRTGPRGYTF
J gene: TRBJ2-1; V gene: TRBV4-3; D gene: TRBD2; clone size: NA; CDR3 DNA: TGCGCCAGCAGCCCGCTAGCGGGAGGCGGTAGTGAGCAGTTCTTC; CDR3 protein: CASSPLAGGGSEQFF
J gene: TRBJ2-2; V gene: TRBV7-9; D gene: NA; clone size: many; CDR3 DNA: TGTGCCAGCAGCTTTTCCACCGGGGAGCTGTTTTTT; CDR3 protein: CASSFSTGELFF
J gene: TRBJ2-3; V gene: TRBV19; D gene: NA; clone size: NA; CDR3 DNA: TGTGCCAGTAGTTCCCTCCGCCCAGGGGGGGAAGATACGCAGTATTTT; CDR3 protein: CASSSLRPGGEDTQYF
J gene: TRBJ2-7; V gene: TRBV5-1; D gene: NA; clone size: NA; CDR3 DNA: TGCGCCAGCAGCAGATGGACCTCTACACCTGGCGAGCAGTACTTC; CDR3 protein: CASSRWTSTPGEQYF
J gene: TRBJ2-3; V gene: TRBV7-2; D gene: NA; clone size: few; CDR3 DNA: TGTGCCAGCAGCTCCCGGTCGGGGTCCAGGTCTGATACGCAGTATTTT; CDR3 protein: CASSSRSGSRSDTQYF
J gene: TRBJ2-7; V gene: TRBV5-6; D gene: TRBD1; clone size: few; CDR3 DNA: TGTGCCAGCAGCGGGGGGACAGGGAAGGGGTACGAGCAGTACTTC; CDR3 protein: CASSGGTGKGYEQYF
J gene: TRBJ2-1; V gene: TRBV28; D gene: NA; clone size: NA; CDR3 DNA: TGTGCCAGCAGTTCCCCCCCCCGGGGGGCCCTCAATGAGCAGTTCTTC; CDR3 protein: CASSSPPRGALNEQFF
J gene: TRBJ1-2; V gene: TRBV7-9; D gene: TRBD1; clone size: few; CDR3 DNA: TGTGCCAGCAGCTTAGGGCAGGGGGCTAACTATGGCTACACCTTC; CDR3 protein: CASSLGQGANYGYTF
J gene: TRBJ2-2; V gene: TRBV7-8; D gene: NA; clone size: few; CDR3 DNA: TGTGCCAGCAGCTTTCGCCTCGACTCGAGTAAGACCGGGGAGCTGTTTTTT; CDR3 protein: CASSFRLDSSKTGELFF
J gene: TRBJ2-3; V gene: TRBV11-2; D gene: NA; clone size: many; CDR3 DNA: TGTGCCAGCAGCTTAGGTCAGCACCCCTACACAGATACGCAGTATTTT; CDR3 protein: CASSLGQHPYTDTQYF
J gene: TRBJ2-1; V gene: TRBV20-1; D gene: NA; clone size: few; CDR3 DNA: TGCAGTGCTGGGCACCACAATGAGCAGTTCTTC; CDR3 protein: CSAGHHNEQFF
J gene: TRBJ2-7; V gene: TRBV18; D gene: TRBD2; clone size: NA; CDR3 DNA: TGTGCCAGCTCACACTCCGGGACTAGCGTTTCCTACGAGCAGTACTTC; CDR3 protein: CASSHSGTSVSYEQYF
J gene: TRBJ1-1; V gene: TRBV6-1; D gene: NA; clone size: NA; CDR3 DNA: TGTGCCAGCAGCGTCCGAGGGGTGGGGGGAAACACTGAAGCTTTCTTT; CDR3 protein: CASSVRGVGGNTEAFF
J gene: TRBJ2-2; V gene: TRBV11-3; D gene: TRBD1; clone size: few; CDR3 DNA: TGTGCCAGCAGCCTGGGACAGGGGGAGGCCGGGGAGCTGTTTTTT; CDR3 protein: CASSLGQGEAGELFF
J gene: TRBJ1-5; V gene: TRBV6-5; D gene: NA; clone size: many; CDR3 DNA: TGTGCCAGCAGTTACAGGGCGGGCAATCAGCCCCAGCATTTT; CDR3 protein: CASSYRAGNQPQHF
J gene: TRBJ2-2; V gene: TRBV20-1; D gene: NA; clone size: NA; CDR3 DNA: TGCAGTGCGGCTTCGATCATTACCACCGGGGAGCTGTTTTTT; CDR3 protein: CSAASIITTGELFF
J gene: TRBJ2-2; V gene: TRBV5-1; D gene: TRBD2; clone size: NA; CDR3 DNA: TGCGCCAGCAGCCAGGGACTAGCGGACACCGGGGAGCTGTTTTTT; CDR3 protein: CASSQGLADTGELFF
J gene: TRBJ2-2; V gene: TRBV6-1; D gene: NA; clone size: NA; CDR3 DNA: TGTGCCAGCAGGGGCGGGGCCTTGGGGTGGATTGGTTCCGGGGAGCTGTTTTTT; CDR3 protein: CASRGGALGWIGSGELFF
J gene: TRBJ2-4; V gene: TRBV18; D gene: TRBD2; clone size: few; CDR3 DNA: TGTGCCAGCTCACCAGGGACTAGCGGGTACCTAGCCAAAAACATTCAGTACTTC; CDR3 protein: CASSPGTSGYLAKNIQYF
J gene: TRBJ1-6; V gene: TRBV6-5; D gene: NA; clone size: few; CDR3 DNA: TGTGCCAGCAGTTCGGCGGGTTCACCCCTCCACTTT; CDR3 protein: CASSSAGSPLHF
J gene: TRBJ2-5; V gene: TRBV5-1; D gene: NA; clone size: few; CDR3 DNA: TGCGCCAGCAGCTTACTGGGACTCAACCAAGAGACCCAGTACTTC; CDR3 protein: CASSLLGLNQETQYF
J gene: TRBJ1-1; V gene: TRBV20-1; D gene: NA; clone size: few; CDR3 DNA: TGCAGTGCCCTGGGGGCCAGTGACACTGAAGCTTTCTTT; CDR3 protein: CSALGASDTEAFF
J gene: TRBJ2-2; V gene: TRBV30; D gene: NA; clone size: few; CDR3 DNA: TGTGCCTGGAGTCAGGGGCGGGGGACCGGGGAGCTGTTTTTT; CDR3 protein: CAWSQGRGTGELFF
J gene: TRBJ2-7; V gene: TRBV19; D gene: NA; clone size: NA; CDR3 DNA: TGTGCCAGTAGTATAGGACCCAAGGGCTACTACGAGCAGTACTTC; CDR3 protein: CASSIGPKGYYEQYF
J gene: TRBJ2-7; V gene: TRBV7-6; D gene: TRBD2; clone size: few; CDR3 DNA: TGTGCCAGCAGCTTATATTCGGGAGGGGACTCCTACGAGCAGTACTTC; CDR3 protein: CASSLYSGGDSYEQYF
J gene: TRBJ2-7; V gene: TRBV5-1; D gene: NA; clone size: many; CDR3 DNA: TGCGCCAGCAGTTTTGGACTCCCCGGCTCCTACGAGCAGTACTTC; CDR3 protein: CASSFGLPGSYEQYF
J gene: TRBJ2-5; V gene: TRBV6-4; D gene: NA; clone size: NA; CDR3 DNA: TGTGCCAGCAGTGACAGACGGGAGACCCAGTACTTC; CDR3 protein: CASSDRRETQYF
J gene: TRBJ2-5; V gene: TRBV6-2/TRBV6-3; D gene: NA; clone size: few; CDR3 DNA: TGTGCCAGCAGCTCCAACCAGGGTCGAGAGACCCAGTACTTC; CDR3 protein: CASSSNQGRETQYF
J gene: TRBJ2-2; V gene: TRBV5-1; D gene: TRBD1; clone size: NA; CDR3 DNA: TGCGCCAGCAGCTTAACGCAGGGGGATTCCGGGGAGCTGTTTTTT; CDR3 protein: CASSLTQGDSGELFF
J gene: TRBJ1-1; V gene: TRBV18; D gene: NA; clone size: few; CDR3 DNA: TGTGCCAGCTCACCACACCGGGAGGCTGAAGCTTTCTTT; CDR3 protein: CASSPHREAEAFF
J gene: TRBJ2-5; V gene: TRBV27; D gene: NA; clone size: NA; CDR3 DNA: TGTGCCAGCAGTGGGCAGGGCCTACAAGAGACCCAGTACTTC; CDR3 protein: CASSGQGLQETQYF
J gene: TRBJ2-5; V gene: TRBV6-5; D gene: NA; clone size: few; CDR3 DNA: TGTGCCAGCAGTTACTCCGGCCGGGCAGAGGACCAAGAGACCCAGTACTTC; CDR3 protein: CASSYSGRAEDQETQYF
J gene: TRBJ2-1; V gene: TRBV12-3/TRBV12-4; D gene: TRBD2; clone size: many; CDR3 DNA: TGTGCCAGCAGTCGCCCAGCGGGGGCCAATGAGCAGTTCTTC; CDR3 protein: CASSRPAGANEQFF
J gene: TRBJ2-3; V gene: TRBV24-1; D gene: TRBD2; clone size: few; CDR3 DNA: TGTGCCACCAGTAGGACTAGCGGACTCACAGATACGCAGTATTTT; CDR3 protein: CATSRTSGLTDTQYF
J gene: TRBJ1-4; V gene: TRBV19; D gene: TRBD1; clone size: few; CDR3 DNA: TGTGCCAGTAGCGCCCGGACAGGGGGGTACCTTAATGAAAAACTGTTTTTT; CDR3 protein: CASSARTGGYLNEKLFF
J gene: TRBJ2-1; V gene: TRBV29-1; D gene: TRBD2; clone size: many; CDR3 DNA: TGCAGCGTTCATAGGACTAGCTCCTACAATGAGCAGTTCTTC; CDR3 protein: CSVHRTSSYNEQFF
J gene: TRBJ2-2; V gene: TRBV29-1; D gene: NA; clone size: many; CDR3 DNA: TGCAGCGCTGAGGAAAATAGGCTGACCGGGGAGCTGTTTTTT; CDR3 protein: CSAEENRLTGELFF